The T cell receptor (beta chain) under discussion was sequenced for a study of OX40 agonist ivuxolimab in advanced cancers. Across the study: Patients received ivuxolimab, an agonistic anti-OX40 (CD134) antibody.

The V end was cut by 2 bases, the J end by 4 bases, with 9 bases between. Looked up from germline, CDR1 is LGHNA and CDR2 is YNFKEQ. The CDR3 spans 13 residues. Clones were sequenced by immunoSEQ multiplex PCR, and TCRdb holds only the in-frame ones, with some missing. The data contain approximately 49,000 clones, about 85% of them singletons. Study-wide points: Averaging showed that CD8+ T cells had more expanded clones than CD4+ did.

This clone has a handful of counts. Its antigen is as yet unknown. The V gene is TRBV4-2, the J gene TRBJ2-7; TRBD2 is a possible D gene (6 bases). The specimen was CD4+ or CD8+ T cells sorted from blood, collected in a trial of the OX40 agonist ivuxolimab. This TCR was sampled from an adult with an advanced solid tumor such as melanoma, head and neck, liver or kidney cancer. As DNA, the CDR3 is TGTGCCAGCAGCCAAAATAGCGGTTACGAGCAGTACTTC. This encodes CASSQNSGYEQYF.